These 5 T cell receptor beta chains share one sample of origin, sequenced in a study of Ad26.COV2.S vaccination and SARS-CoV-2 variants. The treatment is: around 19 received Ad26.COV2.S at low or high dose, single or two shots; roughly five received placebo; per-sample allocation not given. On day 63 after the first injection, vaccine and placebo recipients gave samples. Here immunoSEQ multiplex PCR was the method, and the copy in TCRdb shows in-frame clones only, minus some. Of some 290,000 clones in the sample, more than 70% were seen once. The material was peripheral blood, obtained in a trial of Ad26.COV2.S vaccine versus placebo. The receptors stem from a person aged 18 to 65 who received the Ad26.COV2.S COVID-19 vaccine or a placebo.

This clone was counted between two and nine times. The chain carries TRBV5-1 and TRBJ1-4, with 9 bases aligning to TRBD1. This CDR3 has 15 residues. V lost 5 bases, J lost 8 bases, and 10 bases stayed unmatched. CDR1 SGHRS and CDR2 YFSETQ come from the germline V gene. Here the CDR3 reads CASRNLGQGEEKLFF. CDR3 in DNA: TGCGCCAGCAGGAATCTGGGACAGGGAGAAGAAAAACTGTTTTTT.

Details on this clone: Other DNA sequences in this specimen translate into the identical CDR3. V usage is TRBV20-1 and J usage is TRBJ1-5; no clear D. Germline values: CDR1 DFQATT, CDR2 SNEGSKA (reference sequence). Between the trimmed V and J ends, which lost 3 bases and 4 bases, there was a span of 4 bases. CDR3 length equals 11 residues. The CDR3: CSARENQPQHF. The CDR3 DNA reads as TGCAGTGCTAGGGAGAATCAGCCCCAGCATTTT.

The CDR3 region is CATSEGTGMSNEQFF. CDR3 DNA sequence: TGTGCCACCAGTGAGGGGACAGGGATGAGCAATGAGCAGTTCTTC. V usage is TRBV24-1 and J usage is TRBJ2-1; 9 bases line up with TRBD1. CDR3 length equals 15 residues. CDR1 is KGHDR, CDR2 SFDVKD, per germline. J lost 6 bases, V lost 4 bases, and 6 bases had no gene match.

V is TRBV11-2 and J is TRBJ2-7; TRBD2 aligns across 8 bases. Germline trimming cut 5 bases from V and 0 bases from J; bases unmatched to any gene: 6. CDR1 is SGHAT, CDR2 FQNNGV, per germline. The CDR3 consists of 15 residues. DNA for the CDR3: TGTGCCAGCAGCCGCTCCGGGACTAGCTCCTACGAGCAGTACTTC. Amino acid sequence: CASSRSGTSSYEQYF.

The chain links TRBV5-1 to TRBJ2-5; 8 bases are a match to TRBD2. The CDR3 length is 15 residues. Germline CDR1 and CDR2: SGHRS and YFSETQ. Trimming took 1 base from V and 5 from J; bases not matched to a gene: 7. The CDR3 nucleotides read TGCGCCAGCAGCTTGACGCCGGGACTAGTTGAGACCCAGTACTTC. This translates into CASSLTPGLVETQYF.